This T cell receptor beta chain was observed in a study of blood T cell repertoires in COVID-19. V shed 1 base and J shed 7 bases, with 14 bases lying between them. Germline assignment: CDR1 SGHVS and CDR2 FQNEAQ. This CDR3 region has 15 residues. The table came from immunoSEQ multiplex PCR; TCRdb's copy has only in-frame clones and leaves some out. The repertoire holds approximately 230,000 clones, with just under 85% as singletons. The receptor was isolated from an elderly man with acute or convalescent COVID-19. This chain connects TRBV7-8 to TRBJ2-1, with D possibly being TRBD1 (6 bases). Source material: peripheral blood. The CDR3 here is CASSLDRVKRNEQFF. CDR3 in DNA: TGTGCCAGCAGCTTAGACAGGGTCAAAAGGAATGAGCAGTTCTTC. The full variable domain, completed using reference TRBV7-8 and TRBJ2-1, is GAGVSQSPRYKVAKRGQDVALRCDPISGHVSLFWYQQALGQGPEFLTYFQNEAQLDKSGLPSDRFFAERPEGSVSTLKIQRTQQEDSAVYLCASSLDRVKRNEQFFGPGTRLTVL.